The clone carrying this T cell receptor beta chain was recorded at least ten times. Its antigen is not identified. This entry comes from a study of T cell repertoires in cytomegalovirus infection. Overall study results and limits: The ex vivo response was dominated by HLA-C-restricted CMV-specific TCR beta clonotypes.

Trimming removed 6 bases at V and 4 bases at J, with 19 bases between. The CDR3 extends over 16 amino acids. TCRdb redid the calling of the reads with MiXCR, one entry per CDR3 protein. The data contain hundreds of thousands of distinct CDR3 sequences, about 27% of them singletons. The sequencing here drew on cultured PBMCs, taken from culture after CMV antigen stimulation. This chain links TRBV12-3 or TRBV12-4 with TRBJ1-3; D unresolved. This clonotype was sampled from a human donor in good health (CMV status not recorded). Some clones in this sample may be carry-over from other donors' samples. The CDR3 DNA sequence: TGTGCCAGCAGCACACCCAGACCGTCTGGGGGAAACACCATATATTTT. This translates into CASSTPRPSGGNTIYF.